Listed here are 19 T cell receptor beta chains from one sample, sequenced in a study of T cells in Graves' hyperthyroidism and ophthalmopathy. What was amplified from RNA transcripts were TCR beta CDR3 regions. Using the HTBI primer set, a first-round RT-PCR was run on the TCR CDR3. TCRdb ran MiXCR on the multiplex PCR reads and lists one entry per CDR3 protein. The sample includes 150,000 to 200,000 distinct CDR3 sequences, about a sixth seen only once; the top ten take roughly 30%. The specimen sequenced was blood. All receptors come from a woman in her forties or fifties with Graves' hyperthyroidism.

The chain combines TRBV19 with TRBJ1-2, with D possibly matching TRBD1 (6 bases). CDR1 is LNHDA, CDR2 SQIVND, per germline (reference sequence). The ends were cut back, 5 bases at V and 6 bases at J, with 7 bases in the middle. This CDR3 has 11 residues. The chain's CDR3 is CASSWTDGYTF. CDR3 DNA: TGTGCCAGTAGTTGGACAGATGGCTACACCTTC.

The table lists this clonotype with many counts. This sequence joins TRBV28 and TRBJ1-1; tentatively, D is TRBD1 (6 bases). V was clipped by 4 bases and J by 6 bases, with 12 bases between them. Germline-derived CDR1 and CDR2 are MDHEN and SYDVKM. CDR3 size: 13 residues. This CDR3 reads CASSWREGAEAFF. The CDR3 bases are TGTGCCAGCAGTTGGAGGGAGGGGGCTGAAGCTTTCTTT.

This clonotype was counted many times. CDR3 DNA: TGTGCCAGCAGCCAAGACTCAGGAGATAGCAATCAGCCCCAGCATTTT. Translation gives CASSQDSGDSNQPQHF. This chain connects TRBV3-1 to TRBJ1-5; D gene unclear. V dropped 0 bases and J dropped 0 bases, with 9 bases sitting between them. Germline V lookup: CDR1 LGHDT, CDR2 YNNKEL (reference sequence). The CDR3 is made up of 16 amino acids. The variable domain in full, completed from reference TRBV3-1 and TRBJ1-5, reads DTAVSQTPKYLVTQMGNDKSIKCEQNLGHDTMYWYKQDSKKFLKIMFSYNNKELIINETVPNRFSPKSPDKAHLNLHINSLELGDSAVYFCASSQDSGDSNQPQHFGDGTRLSIL.

The V and J genes are TRBV20-1 and TRBJ1-6; D is unresolved. Trimming removed 7 bases at V and 10 bases at J, with 20 bases between. Per the germline V gene, CDR1 is DFQATT and CDR2 is SNEGSKA (reference sequence). The CDR3 length is 14 residues. The CDR3 reads CSVIKTIAASPLHF. In nucleotides, the CDR3 is TGCAGTGTCATTAAGACCATCGCGGCCTCACCCCTCCACTTT.

This clonotype was counted many times. The chain uses TRBV12-3 or TRBV12-4 and TRBJ2-1, with TRBD1 matching 7 bases. J was trimmed by 15 bases and V by 7 bases; bases with no gene match: 12. The CDR3 has 12 amino acids. Here the CDR3 DNA reads TGTGCCAGCACTCTTAACAGGGGTAAACGGTTCTTC. Amino acid sequence: CASTLNRGKRFF.

In regard to this clonotype: A single base separates this from a much larger clone, so it may be a read error. This CDR3 is missing its conserved last phenylalanine or tryptophan, likely due to a read error. V and J are TRBV14 and TRBJ2-2; maybe TRBD1 (5 bases). V gave up 5 bases and J gave up 4 bases, with 20 bases separating them. The CDR3 extends over 17 amino acids. Germline loops: CDR1 SGHDN, CDR2 FVKESK. The CDR3 coding sequence is TGTGCCAGCAGCGAAGGGGTCCCAGTCAGAGGCACCGGGGAGCTGTTTCTT. Translated, it gives CASSEGVPVRGTGELFL.

This clonotype was counted many times. J is TRBJ2-1 and V is TRBV19; D possibly corresponds to TRBD2 (6 bases). The CDR3 runs to 16 residues. Germline CDR1 LNHDA, CDR2 SQIVND (reference sequence). V lost 10 bases, J lost 0 bases, and 19 bases lay in between. The CDR3, as DNA: TGTGCCACCGTGGCCAATAGCGGTAGCTCCTACAATGAGCAGTTCTTC. Translated, it gives CATVANSGSSYNEQFF.

This clonotype was picked up a small number of times. This chain links TRBV19 with TRBJ2-1; 8 nucleotides agree with TRBD2. Germline V gene data show CDR1 as LNHDA and CDR2 as SQIVND (reference sequence). The CDR3 has 12 amino acids. V lost 6 bases and J lost 10; bases outside the gene matches: 5. In DNA form, the CDR3 reads TGTGCCAGTAGCCCGGGGGGGGAAGAGCAGTTCTTC. As protein: CASSPGGEEQFF.

V and J are TRBV10-3 and TRBJ2-1, with D perhaps given as TRBD1 or TRBD2 (5 bases each). The germline V and J ends were trimmed by 10 bases and 0 bases, with 19 bases remaining between them. Germline-derived CDR1 and CDR2 are ENHRY and SYGVKD. This CDR3 spans 16 amino acids. This CDR3 is CATRAHEGSSYNEQFF. CDR3 sequence (DNA): TGTGCCACCAGAGCGCACGAGGGGAGCTCCTACAATGAGCAGTTCTTC.

The chain is built from TRBV6-1 and TRBJ1-4; maybe TRBD1 (5 bases). Trimming took 5 bases from V and 2 from J, leaving 18 bases between them. The CDR3 length is 17 residues. CDR1 is MNHNS, CDR2 SASEGT, per germline. DNA for the CDR3: TGTGCCAGCAGTTATGGGTCTGGAGGGACGACTAATGAAAAACTGTTTTTT. Translation gives CASSYGSGGTTNEKLFF.

This clonotype was found many times. The J gene is TRBJ2-3, the V gene TRBV27; TRBD1 is a possible D gene (5 bases). With 1 base removed from V and 6 bases from J, the gap between germline ends came to 11 bases. The CDR3 contains 14 residues. CDR1 MNHEY and CDR2 SMNVEV come from the germline V gene (reference sequence). The CDR3 nucleotides read TGTGCCAGCAGTTTATACCAGAAGGGGGATACGCAGTATTTT. This translates into CASSLYQKGDTQYF.

The chain links TRBV28 to TRBJ1-1, with D maybe TRBD1 (5 bases). V lost 2 bases to trimming and J lost 0 bases, with 13 bases between them. Germline lookup yields CDR1 MDHEN and CDR2 SYDVKM. The CDR3 loop spans 16 amino acids. The CDR3 DNA is TGTGCCAGCAGTTTAGCGCCTAGGGGTTTGAACACTGAAGCTTTCTTT. Translating it yields CASSLAPRGLNTEAFF.

Comment on this clonotype: A clone one base away is much larger, so this may be a read error. This chain connects TRBV12-3 or TRBV12-4 to TRBJ1-5; a weak D match, TRBD1 (6 bases). Trimming left V 1 base short and J 11 bases short, with 12 bases between. This CDR3 has 13 amino acids. CDR3 region: CASSLVGGEAQHF. The CDR3 DNA sequence: TGTGCCAGCAGTTTAGTAGGGGGGGAGGCCCAGCATTTT.

This chain uses TRBV25-1 with TRBJ1-2; D is unclear. The CDR3 sequence is 17 residues long. V lost 0 bases and J 1 base, leaving 15 bases between the germline ends. Germline CDR1 is MGHDK and CDR2 is SYGVNS. The CDR3: CASSEYIGGRGNYGYTF. CDR3 nucleotide sequence: TGTGCCAGCAGTGAATATATCGGTGGCCGTGGTAACTATGGCTACACCTTC.

This clonotype showed up many times. CDR3 sequence (DNA): TGTGCCAGCACCCCGGGGGGGACGCCGAATCAGCCCCAGCATTTT. As protein: CASTPGGTPNQPQHF. The chain combines TRBV7-6 with TRBJ1-5; D might be TRBD1 (5 bases). Germline V gives CDR1 SGHVS, CDR2 FNYEAQ. Between the trimmed V and J ends, which lost 7 bases and 4 bases, there was a span of 17 bases. This CDR3 is 15 amino acids long.

This clonotype has at least ten counts. The V call is TRBV27, the J call TRBJ1-2; the match to TRBD1 covers 10 bases. The CDR3 contains 15 residues. Trimming at V came to 6 bases and at J to 1 base, leaving 5 bases not matched to a gene. Germline V gene data show CDR1 as MNHEY and CDR2 as SMNVEV (reference sequence). The CDR3 here is CASSLTGGYNYGYTF. CDR3 nucleotide sequence: TGTGCCAGCAGCCTGACAGGGGGCTATAACTATGGCTACACCTTC.

Ten or more counts support this clonotype. The DNA of the CDR3 is TGTGCCAGCAGTGAGAGCAGGGGCTCTGGAAACACCATATATTTT. Translation gives CASSESRGSGNTIYF. The rearrangement uses TRBV2 and TRBJ1-3; D may be TRBD1 (6 bases). The CDR3 has 15 amino acids. V was pared by 3 bases and J by 0 bases, with 9 bases between. Germline lookup yields CDR1 SNHLY and CDR2 FYNNEI.

This rearrangement joins TRBV7-9 to TRBJ1-3; D is undetermined. The CDR3 loop spans 14 amino acids. CDR1 SEHNR and CDR2 FQNEAQ come from the germline V gene (reference sequence). Trimming left V 6 bases short and J 2 bases short, with 11 bases between. The CDR3 loop reads CASSFGKTGNTIYF. The CDR3 DNA reads TGTGCCAGCAGTTTTGGGAAAACTGGAAACACCATATATTTT.

About this clonotype: A read error may produce the germline difference seen at one junction end. The V and J genes are TRBV27 and TRBJ2-1; 10 bases are a match to TRBD1. The length of the CDR3 is 16 residues. Germline values: CDR1 MNHEY, CDR2 SMNVEV (reference sequence). The CDR3, as DNA: TGTGCCAGCAGAACCCTGACAGGGGGCTCCTACAATAAGCAGTTCTTC. It translates to CASRTLTGGSYNKQFF.